The T cell receptor (beta chain) under discussion was sequenced for a study of shared clonotypes between healthy human individuals. Only in-frame clones appear in the TCRdb table, and some are missing; sequencing was by immunoSEQ multiplex PCR. The sample has about 820,000 clones, nearly 95% seen once; the top ten hold approximately 25%. CDR1 and CDR2 (germline): MDHEN, SYDVKM. The V gene end was trimmed by 6 bases and the J gene end by 5 bases; junction bases not matched to a gene: 5. The CDR3 extends over 13 amino acids. The naive CD8 fraction comprised CD45RO-negative cells positively selected for CCR7 and excluded terminally differentiated effector memory CD45RA+ cells.

The sample was naive CD8+ T cells sorted from blood. This chain links TRBV28 with TRBJ2-7; 9 nucleotides line up with TRBD2. The receptor comes from a man aged 30 to 45 in good health. The CDR3 DNA follows: TGTGCCAGCAGAGGCGGGAGGGCGGACGAGCAGTACTTC. Translating it yields CASRGGRADEQYF.